This entry is about one T cell receptor beta chain. No cognate antigen has been identified for it. Compared with germline, one end of the junction differs, possibly owing to a read error. The entry originates in a study of identical twins (dated by TCRdb to about 2016). In the study overall: The study deep-sequenced TCR alpha and beta repertoires from monozygotic twins, unrelated adults of various ages and cord blood to test whether fetal clonotypes persist. To rule out contamination, the twin experiments were replicated at different times with different library preparation protocols. General conclusions and limits of the study: Zero-insertion analyses could be partly confounded by invariant T cells such as MAIT and iNKT, though diverse VJ usage argued against such confounding for most clonotypes. Fewer insertions were carried by abundant cord blood beta clonotypes; a weaker similar trend was observed in young adult naive repertoires, while no such trend was observed in memory repertoires. Excess twin sharing in beta out-of-frame sequences was weaker because fewer shared sequences lowered the signal-to-noise ratio. Because the same donors could not be followed over many years, conclusions were based on cross-sectional statistical analysis. Out-of-frame TCR alpha sequences shared between twins showed an excess of low generation-probability sequences compared with coincidental sharing between unrelated individuals. Recombination models systematically underestimated out-of-frame TCR alpha sharing in monozygotic twins but agreed with sharing between unrelated individuals.

Only healthy Caucasian donors were included. Three pairs of female monozygotic twins, all aged 18 to 29 years, made up the twin cohort. Miltenyi CD45RO+ enrichment and human naive T-cell isolation kits were used to isolate memory (CD45RO+) and naive T cells from PBMC. The CDR3 runs 16 amino acids, cysteine and phenylalanine included. The CDR3 DNA has 48 bases and is translated from base 1. CDR1 and CDR2 are read off the germline V gene (reference sequence) as SEHNR and FQNEAQ. Receptors were amplified or captured by 5' RACE. Sequencing was carried out with an Illumina HiSeq 2000. A universal primer binding site was introduced by template switching, and a unique molecular identifier was present in the final cDNA, enabling accurate counting of TCR cDNA molecules. Specific primers in the conserved constant-segment region were used to synthesize first-strand cDNA for TCR alpha and beta chains. To control for contamination, each cDNA library was double barcoded with a SMART-Mk sample barcode plus Illumina barcodes. Two successive PCR steps introduced TruSeq adapter sequences along with Illumina sample barcodes. The Illumina HiSeq platform was used with custom primers to sequence TCR alpha and beta cDNA libraries. The authors' pipeline ran thus. Raw reads were processed with MiGEC to extract unique molecular identifiers, and MiXCR was used to determine CDR3 positions. For each individual, recombination models were inferred using an EM algorithm with the repgenHMM and IGoR tools. Shared clonotypes were analyzed with the tcR package in R, and sharing was normalized by the product of cloneset sizes. To study raw recombination free of thymic and clonal selection effects, out-of-frame nonproductive sequences were analyzed. TCRdb ran its own pipeline on the public reads, namely fastp trimming at Q25 and MiXCR clone calling, and kept in-frame beta chains. Rows with one shared CDR3 protein collapse into an entry with the most common genes and DNA. These V and J calls rely on TCRdb rather than the paper's analysis. This sample is represented by more than 250,000 distinct CDR3 sequences; under 9.5% of them were singletons. The top ten clonotypes cover around 2.1% of the sample.

The same sample was also used in a study of yellow fever vaccine responses in identical twins. That second publication adds: According to the authors, the vaccine-induced T cell response in identical twins seemed to be partly convergent and partly specific to each individual. In the study, vaccine-responding T cell clones were precisely tracked in identical twins.

The chain is assembled from TRBV7-9 and TRBJ2-1, with 7 bases in between that match TRBD1. The sequencing input was memory (CD45RO+) T cells sorted from blood. The cell subset or site label corresponds to: CD45RO+ enriched T cells. The TCR sequence derives from a woman under 30 in good health. The nucleotide sequence reads TGTGCCAGCAGCTTAGCTTCAGGGGGTCGGTACAATAAGCAGTTCTTC. Its amino acids are CASSLASGGRYNKQFF.